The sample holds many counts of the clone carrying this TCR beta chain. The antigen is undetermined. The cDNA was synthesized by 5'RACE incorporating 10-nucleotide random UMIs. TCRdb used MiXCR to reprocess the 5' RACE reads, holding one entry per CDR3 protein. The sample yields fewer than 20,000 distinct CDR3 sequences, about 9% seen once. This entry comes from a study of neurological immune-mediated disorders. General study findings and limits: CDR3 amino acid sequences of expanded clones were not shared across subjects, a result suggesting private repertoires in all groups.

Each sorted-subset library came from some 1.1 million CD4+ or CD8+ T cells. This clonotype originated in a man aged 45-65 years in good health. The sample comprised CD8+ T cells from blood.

This CDR3 reads CASLGHEQYF. The CDR3 DNA follows: TGTGCCAGCCTGGGGCACGAGCAGTACTTC. V usage is TRBV28 and J usage is TRBJ2-7; TRBD1 might be the D (5 bases). This CDR3 is 10 amino acids long. The V and J ends lost 8 bases and 5 bases respectively, with 7 bases between them. Germline CDR1 and CDR2: MDHEN and SYDVKM. The complete variable domain, with remaining parts taken from reference TRBV28 and TRBJ2-7, reads DVKVTQSSRYLVKRTGEKVFLECVQDMDHENMFWYRQDPGLGLRLIYFSYDVKMKEKGDIPEGYSVSREKKERFSLILESASTNQTSMYLCASLGHEQYFGPGTRLTVT.